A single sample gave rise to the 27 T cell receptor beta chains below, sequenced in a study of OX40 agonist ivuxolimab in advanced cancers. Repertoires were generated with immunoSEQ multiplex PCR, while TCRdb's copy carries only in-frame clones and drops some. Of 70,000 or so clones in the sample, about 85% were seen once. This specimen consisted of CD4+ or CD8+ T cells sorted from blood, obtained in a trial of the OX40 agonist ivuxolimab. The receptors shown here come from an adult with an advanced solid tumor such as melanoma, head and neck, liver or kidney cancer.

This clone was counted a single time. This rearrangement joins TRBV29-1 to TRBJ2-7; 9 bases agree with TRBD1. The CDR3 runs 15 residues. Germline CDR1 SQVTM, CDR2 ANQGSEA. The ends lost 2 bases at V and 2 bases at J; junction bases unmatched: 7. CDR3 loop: CSVERSGQGTYEQYF. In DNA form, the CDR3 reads TGCAGCGTTGAACGATCAGGACAGGGGACCTACGAGCAGTACTTC.

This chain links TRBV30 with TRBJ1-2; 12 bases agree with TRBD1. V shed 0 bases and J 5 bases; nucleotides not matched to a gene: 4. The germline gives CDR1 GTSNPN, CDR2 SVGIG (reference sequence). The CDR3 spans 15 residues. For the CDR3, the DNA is TGTGCCTGGAGTGTACCGGGACAGGGGGCTTATGGCTACACCTTC. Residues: CAWSVPGQGAYGYTF. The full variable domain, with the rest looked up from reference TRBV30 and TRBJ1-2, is SQTIHQWPATLVQPVGSPLSLECTVEGTSNPNLYWYRQAAGRGLQLLFYSVGIGQISSEVPQNLSASRPQDRQFILSSKKLLLSDSGFYLCAWSVPGQGAYGYTFGSGTRLTVV.

CDR3 DNA: TGTGCCAGCAGCGCGGCCGGGACTAGCTACAATGAGCAGTTCTTC. Amino acid sequence: CASSAAGTSYNEQFF. V and J are TRBV9 and TRBJ2-1, with 8 bases that match TRBD2. The CDR3 is 15 amino acids. Germline lookup yields CDR1 SGDLS and CDR2 YYNGEE. The junction had 5 bases not matched to a gene; V was cut back by 3 bases and J by 3 bases.

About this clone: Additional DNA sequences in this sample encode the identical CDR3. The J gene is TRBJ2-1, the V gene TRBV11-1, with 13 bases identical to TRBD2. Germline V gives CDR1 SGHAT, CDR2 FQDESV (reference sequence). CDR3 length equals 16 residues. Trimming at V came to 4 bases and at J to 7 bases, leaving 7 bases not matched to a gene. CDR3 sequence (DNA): TGTGCCAGCAGCTCTTCCACTAGCGGGAGGGGTAATGAGCAGTTCTTC. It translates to CASSSSTSGRGNEQFF. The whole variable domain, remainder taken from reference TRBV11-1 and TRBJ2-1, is EAEVAQSPRYKITEKSQAVAFWCDPISGHATLYWYRQILGQGPELLVQFQDESVVDDSQLPKDRFSAERLKGVDSTLKIQPAELGDSAMYLCASSSSTSGRGNEQFFGPGTRLTVL.

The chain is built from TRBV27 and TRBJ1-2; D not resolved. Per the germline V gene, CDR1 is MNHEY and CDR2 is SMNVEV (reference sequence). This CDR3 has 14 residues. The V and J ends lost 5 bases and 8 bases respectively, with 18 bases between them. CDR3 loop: CASSRGGKGVGYTF. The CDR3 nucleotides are TGTGCCAGCAGTCGGGGAGGAAAGGGTGTAGGCTACACCTTC.

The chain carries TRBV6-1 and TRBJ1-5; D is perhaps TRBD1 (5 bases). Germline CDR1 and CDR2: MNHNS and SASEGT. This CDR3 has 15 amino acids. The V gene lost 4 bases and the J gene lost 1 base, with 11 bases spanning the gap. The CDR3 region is CASSGTKGSNQPQHF. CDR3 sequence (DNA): TGTGCCAGCAGTGGGACGAAGGGGAGCAATCAGCCCCAGCATTTT.

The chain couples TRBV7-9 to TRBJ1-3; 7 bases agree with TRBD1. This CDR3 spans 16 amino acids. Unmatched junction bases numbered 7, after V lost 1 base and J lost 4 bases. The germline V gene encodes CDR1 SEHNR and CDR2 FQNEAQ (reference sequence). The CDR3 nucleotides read TGTGCCAGCAGCTTAGTCGTCCCGGGACAGGGAAACACCATATATTTT. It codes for CASSLVVPGQGNTIYF.

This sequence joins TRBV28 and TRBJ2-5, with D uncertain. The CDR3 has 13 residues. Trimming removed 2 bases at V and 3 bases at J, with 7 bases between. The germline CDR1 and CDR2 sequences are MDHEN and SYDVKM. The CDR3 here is CASSLGTKETQYF. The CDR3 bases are TGTGCCAGCAGTTTAGGCACTAAAGAGACCCAGTACTTC. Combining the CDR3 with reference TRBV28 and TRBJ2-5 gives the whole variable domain DVKVTQSSRYLVKRTGEKVFLECVQDMDHENMFWYRQDPGLGLRLIYFSYDVKMKEKGDIPEGYSVSREKKERFSLILESASTNQTSMYLCASSLGTKETQYFGPGTRLLVL.

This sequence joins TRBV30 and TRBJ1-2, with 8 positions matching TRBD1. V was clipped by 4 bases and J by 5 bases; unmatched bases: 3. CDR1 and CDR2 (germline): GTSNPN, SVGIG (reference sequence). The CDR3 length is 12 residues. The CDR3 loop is CAWKRQGYGYTF. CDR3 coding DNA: TGTGCCTGGAAGCGACAGGGGTATGGCTACACCTTC.

DNA for the CDR3: TGTGCCTGGACACCGGGACAGGGGGCGGGAGGTGAGCAGTTCTTC. It specifies CAWTPGQGAGGEQFF. The rearrangement links TRBV30 to TRBJ2-1; 12 bases map to TRBD1. J was trimmed by 9 bases and V by 4 bases; bases with no gene match: 10. The CDR3 has 15 residues. CDR1 GTSNPN and CDR2 SVGIG come from the germline V gene (reference sequence).

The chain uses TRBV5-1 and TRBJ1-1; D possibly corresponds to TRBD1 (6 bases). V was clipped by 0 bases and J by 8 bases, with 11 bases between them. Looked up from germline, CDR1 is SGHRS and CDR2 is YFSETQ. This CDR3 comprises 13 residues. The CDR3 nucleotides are TGCGCCAGCAGCTTGGAGGTCAGGGGAGAAGCTTTCTTT. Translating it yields CASSLEVRGEAFF. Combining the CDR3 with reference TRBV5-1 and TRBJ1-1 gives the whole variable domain KAGVTQTPRYLIKTRGQQVTLSCSPISGHRSVSWYQQTPGQGLQFLFEYFSETQRNKGNFPGRFSGRQFSNSRSEMNVSTLELGDSALYLCASSLEVRGEAFFGQGTRLTVV.

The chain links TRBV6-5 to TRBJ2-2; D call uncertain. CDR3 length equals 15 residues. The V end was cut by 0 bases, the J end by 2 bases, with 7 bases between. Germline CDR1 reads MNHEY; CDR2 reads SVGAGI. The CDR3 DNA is TGTGCCAGCAGTTACTCCTCCCTTAACACCGGGGAGCTGTTTTTT. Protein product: CASSYSSLNTGELFF.

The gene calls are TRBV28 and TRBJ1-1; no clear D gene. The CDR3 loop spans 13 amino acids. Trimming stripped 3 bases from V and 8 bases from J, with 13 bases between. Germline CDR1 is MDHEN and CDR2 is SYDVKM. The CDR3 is CASSLSNSQEAFF. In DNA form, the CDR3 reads TGTGCCAGCAGTTTGTCGAACAGCCAAGAAGCTTTCTTT.

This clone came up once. The CDR3 coding sequence is TGTGCCAGCAGTTCCATCCAGAGCGGGAGGAGCACAGATACGCAGTATTTT. Its protein product is CASSSIQSGRSTDTQYF. The chain links TRBV27 to TRBJ2-3, with 9 bases identical to TRBD2. CDR1 and CDR2 (germline): MNHEY, SMNVEV (reference sequence). CDR3 size: 17 residues. The junction had 8 bases not matched to a gene; V was cut back by 4 bases and J by 0 bases.

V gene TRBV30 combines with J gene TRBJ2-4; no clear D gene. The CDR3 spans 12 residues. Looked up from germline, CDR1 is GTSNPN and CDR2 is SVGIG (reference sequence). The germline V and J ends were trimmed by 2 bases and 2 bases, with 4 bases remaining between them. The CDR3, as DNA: TGTGCCTGGAGTAGCACCAAAAACATTCAGTACTTC. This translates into CAWSSTKNIQYF.

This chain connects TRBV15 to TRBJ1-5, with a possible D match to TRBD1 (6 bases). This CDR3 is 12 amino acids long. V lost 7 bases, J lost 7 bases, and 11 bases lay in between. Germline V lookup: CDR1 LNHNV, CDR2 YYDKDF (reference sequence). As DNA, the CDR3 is TGTGCCACCACCTCGGGGGGCCAGCCCCAGCATTTT. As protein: CATTSGGQPQHF.

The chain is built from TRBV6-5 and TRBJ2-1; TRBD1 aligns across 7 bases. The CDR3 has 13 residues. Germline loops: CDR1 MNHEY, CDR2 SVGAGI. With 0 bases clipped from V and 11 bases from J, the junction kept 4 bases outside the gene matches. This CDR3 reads CASSYSSDRQQFF. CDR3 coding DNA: TGTGCCAGCAGTTACTCTTCGGACAGGCAGCAGTTCTTC.

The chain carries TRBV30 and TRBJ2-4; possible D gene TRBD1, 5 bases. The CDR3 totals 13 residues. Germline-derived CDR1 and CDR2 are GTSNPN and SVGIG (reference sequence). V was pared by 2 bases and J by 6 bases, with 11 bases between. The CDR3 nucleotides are TGTGCCTGGAGTATGCAGGGTCTAAACATTCAGTACTTC. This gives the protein CAWSMQGLNIQYF.

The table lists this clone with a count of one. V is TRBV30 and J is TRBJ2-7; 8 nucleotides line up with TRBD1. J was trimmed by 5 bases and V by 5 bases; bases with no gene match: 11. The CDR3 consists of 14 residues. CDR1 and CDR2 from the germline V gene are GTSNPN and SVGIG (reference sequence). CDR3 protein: CAWRGGDRGHEQYF. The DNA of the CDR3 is TGTGCCTGGCGGGGTGGTGACAGGGGCCACGAGCAGTACTTC.

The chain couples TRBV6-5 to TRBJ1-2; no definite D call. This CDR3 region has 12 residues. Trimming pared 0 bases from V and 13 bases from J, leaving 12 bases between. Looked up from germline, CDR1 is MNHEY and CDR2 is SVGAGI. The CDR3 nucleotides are TGTGCCAGCAGTTACTCTAACGGTTTTGGCACCTTC. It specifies CASSYSNGFGTF.

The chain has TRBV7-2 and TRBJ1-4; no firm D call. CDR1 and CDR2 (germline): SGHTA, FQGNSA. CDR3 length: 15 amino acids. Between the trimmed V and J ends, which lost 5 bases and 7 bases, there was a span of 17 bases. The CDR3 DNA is TGTGCCAGCAGCCCGAGCCGGGAGGGTACTGAAAAACTGTTTTTT. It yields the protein CASSPSREGTEKLFF.

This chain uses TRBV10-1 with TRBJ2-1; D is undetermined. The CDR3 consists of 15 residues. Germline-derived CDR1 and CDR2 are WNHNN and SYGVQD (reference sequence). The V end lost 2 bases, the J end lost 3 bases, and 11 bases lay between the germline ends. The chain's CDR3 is CASSEESASYNEQFF. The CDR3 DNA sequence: TGCGCCAGCAGTGAGGAGTCGGCGAGCTACAATGAGCAGTTCTTC.

The CDR3 DNA reads TGTGCCAGCAGCTTACAGCGTTGGCGGGGGCGCGCCAATGAGCAGTTCTTC. Its protein is CASSLQRWRGRANEQFF. The chain carries TRBV7-2 and TRBJ2-1; possibly TRBD2 for D (7 bases). There are 17 residues in the CDR3. Trimming stripped 2 bases from V and 6 bases from J, with 20 bases between. Germline CDR1 and CDR2: SGHTA and FQGNSA.

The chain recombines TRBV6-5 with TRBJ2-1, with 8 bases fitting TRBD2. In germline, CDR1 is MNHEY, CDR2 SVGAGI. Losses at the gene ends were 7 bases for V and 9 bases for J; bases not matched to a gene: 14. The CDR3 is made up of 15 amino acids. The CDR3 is CASNGGGSGSGEQFF. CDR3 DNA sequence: TGTGCCAGCAATGGAGGGGGAAGCGGGAGCGGTGAGCAGTTCTTC.

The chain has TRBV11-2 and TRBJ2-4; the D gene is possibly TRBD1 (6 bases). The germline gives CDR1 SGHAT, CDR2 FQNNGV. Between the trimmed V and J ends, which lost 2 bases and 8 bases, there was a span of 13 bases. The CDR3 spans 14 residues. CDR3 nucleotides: TGTGCCAGCAGCTTACAGGGGTATGGGGACATTCAGTACTTC. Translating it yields CASSLQGYGDIQYF.

CDR3 residues: CSVEVQGGWDLNTEAFF. The CDR3, as DNA: TGCAGCGTTGAAGTCCAAGGAGGGTGGGATCTGAACACTGAAGCTTTCTTT. The chain employs TRBV29-1 and TRBJ1-1; D remains ambiguous. V was pared by 1 base and J by 0 bases, with 18 bases between. This CDR3 contains 17 residues. CDR1 and CDR2 (germline): SQVTM, ANQGSEA.

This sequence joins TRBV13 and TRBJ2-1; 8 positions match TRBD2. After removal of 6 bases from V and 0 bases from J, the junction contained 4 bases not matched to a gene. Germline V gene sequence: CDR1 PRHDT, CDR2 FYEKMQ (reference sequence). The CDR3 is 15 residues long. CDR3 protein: CASRQRGSSYNEQFF. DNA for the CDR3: TGTGCCAGCAGACAGCGGGGGAGCTCCTACAATGAGCAGTTCTTC.